This is a list of T cell receptor beta chains from one sample in a study of OX40 agonist ivuxolimab in advanced cancers. Sequencing was performed with immunoSEQ multiplex PCR; in TCRdb, only in-frame clones are kept and a portion is missing. The sample has roughly 100,000 clones, 90% seen once. This material consisted of CD4+ or CD8+ T cells sorted from blood, taken in a trial of the OX40 agonist ivuxolimab. The receptors stem from an adult with an advanced solid tumor such as melanoma, head and neck, liver or kidney cancer. Both conserved end residues are part of each CDR3. Each record gives: V gene, D gene, clone size, J gene, CDR3 DNA, CDR3 protein. D genes are given only for firm matches. A row's size may be missing; if present it is once, few, many or a size class.

V gene: TRBV5-1
D gene: -
clone size: -
J gene: TRBJ2-1
CDR3 DNA: TGCGCCAGCAGCTTGGGGCCAAACAATGAGCAGTTCTTC
CDR3 protein: CASSLGPNNEQFF

V gene: TRBV6-5
D gene: -
clone size: -
J gene: TRBJ2-7
CDR3 DNA: TGTGCCAGCAGGAACGGACGGACCTCCTACGAGCAGTACTTC
CDR3 protein: CASRNGRTSYEQYF

V gene: TRBV2
D gene: TRBD2
clone size: -
J gene: TRBJ2-1
CDR3 DNA: TGTGCCAGCAGTGATTTCCTAGCGGGGGGCCTTAATGAGCAGTTCTTC
CDR3 protein: CASSDFLAGGLNEQFF

V gene: TRBV11-2
D gene: TRBD1
clone size: -
J gene: TRBJ1-2
CDR3 DNA: TGTGCCAGCAGGCGACAGGGGGCCTATGGCTACACCTTC
CDR3 protein: CASRRQGAYGYTF

V gene: TRBV27
D gene: TRBD1
clone size: -
J gene: TRBJ1-6
CDR3 DNA: TGTGCCAGCAGTTTATCGAGGTTAACAGGGGGCGCTGGGAATTCACCCCTCCACTTT
CDR3 protein: CASSLSRLTGGAGNSPLHF

V gene: TRBV19
D gene: -
clone size: few
J gene: TRBJ1-4
CDR3 DNA: TGTGCCAGTAGTATCCAGGGATTGGATAAACTGTTTTTT
CDR3 protein: CASSIQGLDKLFF

V gene: TRBV7-2
D gene: TRBD2
clone size: -
J gene: TRBJ2-2
CDR3 DNA: TGTGCCAGCAGCTTTCCCCTAGCGGGGGCCCCCACCGGGGAGCTGTTTTTT
CDR3 protein: CASSFPLAGAPTGELFF

V gene: TRBV7-6
D gene: -
clone size: -
J gene: TRBJ2-2
CDR3 DNA: TGTGCCAGCAGCTTTTATTCAGGGAACACCGGGGAGCTGTTTTTT
CDR3 protein: CASSFYSGNTGELFF

V gene: TRBV10-1
D gene: -
clone size: once
J gene: TRBJ2-5
CDR3 DNA: TGCGCCAGCAGTCGGACGGATGGGGGGACCCAGTACTTC
CDR3 protein: CASSRTDGGTQYF

V gene: TRBV18
D gene: TRBD1
clone size: -
J gene: TRBJ2-7
CDR3 DNA: TGTGCCAGCTCACCGGGACAGTCGCGCGAGCAGTACTTC
CDR3 protein: CASSPGQSREQYF

V gene: TRBV6-1
D gene: -
clone size: -
J gene: TRBJ1-4
CDR3 DNA: TGTGCCAGCAGTGATATAGTCGTTGCAACTAATGAAAAACTGTTTTTT
CDR3 protein: CASSDIVVATNEKLFF

V gene: TRBV10-1
D gene: -
clone size: -
J gene: TRBJ2-5
CDR3 DNA: TGCGCCAGCAGTGAAGGGGGGCGGCCCCAAGAGACCCAGTACTTC
CDR3 protein: CASSEGGRPQETQYF

V gene: TRBV2
D gene: -
clone size: -
J gene: TRBJ2-7
CDR3 DNA: TGTGCCAGCAGGAAGACAGAGGGGTCCTACGAGCAGTACTTC
CDR3 protein: CASRKTEGSYEQYF

V gene: TRBV20-1
D gene: -
clone size: -
J gene: TRBJ2-3
CDR3 DNA: TGCAGTGCTATCTACGGAGATACGCAGTATTTT
CDR3 protein: CSAIYGDTQYF

V gene: TRBV2
D gene: -
clone size: -
J gene: TRBJ2-5
CDR3 DNA: TGTGCCAGCAGGGAAGGGACCCAGTACTTC
CDR3 protein: CASREGTQYF

V gene: TRBV4-1
D gene: TRBD1
clone size: -
J gene: TRBJ1-2
CDR3 DNA: TGCGCCAGCAGCCAAGCGCCGGGACAGGGACCAGTCAGCTATGGCTACACCTTC
CDR3 protein: CASSQAPGQGPVSYGYTF

V gene: TRBV12-5
D gene: -
clone size: -
J gene: TRBJ1-5
CDR3 DNA: TGTGCTAGTGGTTTGGTCTCACTAGGGAACAATCAGCCCCAGCATTTT
CDR3 protein: CASGLVSLGNNQPQHF

V gene: TRBV6-1
D gene: -
clone size: -
J gene: TRBJ2-7
CDR3 DNA: TGTGCCAGCAGTGTTAGGGGGACCTACGAGCAGTACTTC
CDR3 protein: CASSVRGTYEQYF

V gene: TRBV6-6
D gene: -
clone size: -
J gene: TRBJ2-5
CDR3 DNA: TGTGCCAGCAGGGGACAAGCAGAGACCCAGTACTTC
CDR3 protein: CASRGQAETQYF

V gene: TRBV7-2
D gene: -
clone size: -
J gene: TRBJ2-2
CDR3 DNA: TGTGCCAGCAGGCCGCCGGTGGGGGAGCTGTTTTTT
CDR3 protein: CASRPPVGELFF

V gene: TRBV9
D gene: TRBD2
clone size: -
J gene: TRBJ2-1
CDR3 DNA: TGTGCCAGCAGCGTCCTAAGCGGGGGGCTCAATGAGCAGTTCTTC
CDR3 protein: CASSVLSGGLNEQFF

V gene: TRBV7-2
D gene: TRBD1
clone size: once
J gene: TRBJ2-6
CDR3 DNA: TGTGCCAGCAGCCCTGGGACAGGGAACGCTGGGGCCAACGTCCTGACTTTC
CDR3 protein: CASSPGTGNAGANVLTF

V gene: TRBV9
D gene: -
clone size: once
J gene: TRBJ2-5
CDR3 DNA: TGTGCCAGCAGCGTAAGTCTCGGCGGGCAGTACCAAGAGACCCAGTACTTC
CDR3 protein: CASSVSLGGQYQETQYF

V gene: TRBV7-9
D gene: TRBD1
clone size: -
J gene: TRBJ1-5
CDR3 DNA: TGTGCCAGCAGCTTGTCCGGGACAGGGCCTTTCAATCAGCCCCAGCATTTT
CDR3 protein: CASSLSGTGPFNQPQHF

V gene: TRBV6-5
D gene: -
clone size: -
J gene: TRBJ1-1
CDR3 DNA: TGTGCCAGCAGTTCGGACGCCACTGAAGCTTTCTTT
CDR3 protein: CASSSDATEAFF

V gene: TRBV7-2
D gene: -
clone size: -
J gene: TRBJ2-3
CDR3 DNA: TGTGCCAGCAGCTACTCTTCGGCAGATACGCAGTATTTT
CDR3 protein: CASSYSSADTQYF

V gene: TRBV5-6
D gene: -
clone size: -
J gene: TRBJ1-3
CDR3 DNA: TGTGCCAGCAGCCTGACAGGACATACCATATATTTT
CDR3 protein: CASSLTGHTIYF

V gene: TRBV27
D gene: -
clone size: -
J gene: TRBJ2-7
CDR3 DNA: TGTGCCAGCAGTTTAAGTATGGGGGTGGGATACGAGCAGTACTTC
CDR3 protein: CASSLSMGVGYEQYF

V gene: TRBV6-1
D gene: TRBD1
clone size: -
J gene: TRBJ1-5
CDR3 DNA: TGTGCCAGCAGTGAAGTGGGACAGGGACGTCAGCCCCAGCATTTT
CDR3 protein: CASSEVGQGRQPQHF

V gene: TRBV4-1
D gene: -
clone size: -
J gene: TRBJ1-4
CDR3 DNA: TGCGCCAGCAGCCGCGGAAGTACATTCGGTGGAGGAGCTGAAAAACTGTTTTTT
CDR3 protein: CASSRGSTFGGGAEKLFF

V gene: TRBV5-6
D gene: -
clone size: -
J gene: TRBJ1-5
CDR3 DNA: TGTGCCAGCAGCAACAGCTATAGCAATCAGCCCCAGCATTTT
CDR3 protein: CASSNSYSNQPQHF

V gene: TRBV11-2
D gene: TRBD2
clone size: few
J gene: TRBJ2-1
CDR3 DNA: TGTGCCAGCAGCTTAGTGGGACTAGCTGCTACCAGCTCCTACAATGAGCAGTTCTTC
CDR3 protein: CASSLVGLAATSSYNEQFF

V gene: TRBV19
D gene: -
clone size: -
J gene: TRBJ2-5
CDR3 DNA: TGTGCCAGTAGTGACTACGGTCAGGGAGGTGAGACCCAGTACTTC
CDR3 protein: CASSDYGQGGETQYF

V gene: TRBV30
D gene: -
clone size: -
J gene: TRBJ1-6
CDR3 DNA: TGTGCCTGGAGGGAGGGGTCGACCCTCCACTTT
CDR3 protein: CAWREGSTLHF

V gene: TRBV5-5
D gene: -
clone size: -
J gene: TRBJ2-5
CDR3 DNA: TGTGCCAGCACCCCAGGAGCCCTCCAAGGGACCCAGTACTTC
CDR3 protein: CASTPGALQGTQYF

V gene: TRBV6-6
D gene: -
clone size: -
J gene: TRBJ1-1
CDR3 DNA: TGTGCCAGCAGTTACGACGGGACGTTCTCTGAAGCTTTCTTT
CDR3 protein: CASSYDGTFSEAFF

V gene: TRBV4-3
D gene: TRBD1
clone size: -
J gene: TRBJ1-2
CDR3 DNA: TGCGCCAGCAGCCAAGAAGGGGGCGTCAGGGGGTACTATGGCTACACCTTC
CDR3 protein: CASSQEGGVRGYYGYTF

V gene: TRBV30
D gene: -
clone size: -
J gene: TRBJ2-7
CDR3 DNA: TGTGCCTGGAGCCGCTCCTACGAGCAGTACTTC
CDR3 protein: CAWSRSYEQYF

V gene: TRBV7-2
D gene: -
clone size: -
J gene: TRBJ2-5
CDR3 DNA: TGTGCCAGCAGCTTACTAGAGACCCAGTACTTC
CDR3 protein: CASSLLETQYF

V gene: TRBV11-2
D gene: TRBD2
clone size: -
J gene: TRBJ2-2
CDR3 DNA: TGTGCCAGCAGCTTAGCCCCTAGCGGGGGGGCCCACGGGGAGCTGTTTTTT
CDR3 protein: CASSLAPSGGAHGELFF

V gene: TRBV6-1
D gene: -
clone size: -
J gene: TRBJ2-3
CDR3 DNA: TGTGCCAGCAGTGTAATAGGTTTTCCAGATACGCAGTATTTT
CDR3 protein: CASSVIGFPDTQYF

V gene: TRBV5-1
D gene: -
clone size: once
J gene: TRBJ1-1
CDR3 DNA: TGCGCCAGCAGCTTGCAGGGACACGGGAACACTGAAGCTTTCTTT
CDR3 protein: CASSLQGHGNTEAFF

V gene: TRBV28
D gene: -
clone size: -
J gene: TRBJ2-1
CDR3 DNA: TGTGCCAGCAGTTTAGAGGGACCCTATGAGCAGTTCTTC
CDR3 protein: CASSLEGPYEQFF

V gene: TRBV7-2
D gene: -
clone size: -
J gene: TRBJ1-2
CDR3 DNA: TGTGCCAGCAGTGGAGGTGGGGGGCAGACCTCCTATGGCTACACCTTC
CDR3 protein: CASSGGGGQTSYGYTF

V gene: TRBV7-2
D gene: -
clone size: -
J gene: TRBJ2-3
CDR3 DNA: TGTGCCAGCAGCTTAATGTGGGGGGGCCAGTATTTT
CDR3 protein: CASSLMWGGQYF

V gene: TRBV29-1
D gene: -
clone size: -
J gene: TRBJ2-3
CDR3 DNA: TGCAGCGTTGGAGGGTGGCCCACAGATACGCAGTATTTT
CDR3 protein: CSVGGWPTDTQYF

V gene: TRBV5-5
D gene: -
clone size: -
J gene: TRBJ2-2
CDR3 DNA: TGTGCCAGCAGCTTTTTAGAGTTGACCGGGGAGCTGTTTTTT
CDR3 protein: CASSFLELTGELFF

V gene: TRBV6-5
D gene: -
clone size: -
J gene: TRBJ2-5
CDR3 DNA: TGTGCCAGCAGTTCCGGACTCGTTCGAGGGCAAGAGACCCAGTACTTC
CDR3 protein: CASSSGLVRGQETQYF

V gene: TRBV6-1
D gene: -
clone size: -
J gene: TRBJ2-7
CDR3 DNA: TGTGCCAGCAGTGAAAAGCCAGGGTACCCCTACGAGCAGTACTTC
CDR3 protein: CASSEKPGYPYEQYF

V gene: TRBV27
D gene: -
clone size: -
J gene: TRBJ2-2
CDR3 DNA: TGTGCCAGCGGCCTGAACGCGAACACCGGGGAGCTGTTTTTT
CDR3 protein: CASGLNANTGELFF

V gene: TRBV6-5
D gene: -
clone size: -
J gene: TRBJ2-7
CDR3 DNA: TGTGCCAGCAGTTACAGGGGCCACGAGCAGTACTTC
CDR3 protein: CASSYRGHEQYF

V gene: TRBV19
D gene: -
clone size: -
J gene: TRBJ2-7
CDR3 DNA: TGTGCCAGTAGTTCCCCCAGGGTTTCCTACGAGCAGTACTTC
CDR3 protein: CASSSPRVSYEQYF